The rows below give T cell receptor beta chains drawn from one sample of a study of blood T cell repertoires in COVID-19. Measured with immunoSEQ multiplex PCR; TCRdb has only the in-frame clones, and not every one. Of some 140,000 clones listed, approximately 84% were seen once; the top ten hold roughly 13%. Sequenced: peripheral blood. These receptors all come from a human donor in a cohort sampled during active COVID-19. Both conserved end residues are part of each CDR3. Each record gives: clone size, D gene, J gene, V gene, CDR3 DNA, CDR3 protein. D genes are given only for firm matches. Some rows have no size entry. The others give once, few or many, or a class for an expanded clone.

>.|TRBD1|TRBJ1-1|TRBV6-6
TGTGCCAGCAGAGTCACAGGGGTGAACACTGAAGCTTTCTTT
CASRVTGVNTEAFF
>.|TRBD1|TRBJ1-2|TRBV28
TGTGCCAGCAGTCCTTTAGGGGACAGGGGGGGCTACACCTTC
CASSPLGDRGGYTF
>few|TRBD2|TRBJ2-1|TRBV3-1/TRBV3-2
TGTGCCAGCAGCCCGGATCTTGGACTAGCGGGGGCCTACAATGAGCAGTTCTTC
CASSPDLGLAGAYNEQFF
>.|.|TRBJ2-1|TRBV11-2
TGTGCCAGCAGCTTGGAGGGTGCCTACAATGAGCAGTTCTTC
CASSLEGAYNEQFF
>once|TRBD1|TRBJ1-2|TRBV5-1
TGCGCCAGCAGCTTGGGACAGGGTGACCACACCTTC
CASSLGQGDHTF
>.|TRBD1|TRBJ2-7|TRBV5-1
TGCGCCAGCAGCTTAGAGGACAGGGCGCGGGACGAGCAGTACTTC
CASSLEDRARDEQYF
>.|.|TRBJ1-3|TRBV5-4
TGTGCCAGCAAATTATTCTCTGGAAACACCATATATTTT
CASKLFSGNTIYF
>.|.|TRBJ2-5|TRBV15
TGTGCCACCAGCAGAGATTCTTTTCAGGGTGGACAGACCCAGTACTTC
CATSRDSFQGGQTQYF
>once|TRBD2|TRBJ2-1|TRBV5-1
TGCGCCAGCACCCCGGGCGGGGGGGACAATGAGCAGTTCTTC
CASTPGGGDNEQFF
>medium-sized|.|TRBJ2-7|TRBV28
TGTGCCAGCAGTTTAATATCCCCGCAGGGACTCCCCTACGAGCAGTACTTC
CASSLISPQGLPYEQYF
>.|.|TRBJ1-6|TRBV3-1/TRBV3-2
TGTGCCAGCAGCCCTCGGGCAGGGGATTCACCCCTCCACTTT
CASSPRAGDSPLHF
>.|.|TRBJ1-4|TRBV2
TGTGCCAGCCGGGAGGGGGTGCGGGAAAAACTGTTTTTT
CASREGVREKLFF
>.|.|TRBJ2-5|TRBV4-1
TGCGCCAGCAGCCAAGGGGTAGGGGGTCAAGAGACCCAGTACTTC
CASSQGVGGQETQYF
>.|.|TRBJ2-7|TRBV3-1/TRBV3-2
TGTGCCAGCAGCCAAGGGACTAGTAGGGGGGAGCAGTACTTC
CASSQGTSRGEQYF
>.|TRBD2|TRBJ2-2|TRBV7-3
TGTGCCAGCAGCCCCAACCCCACTAGCGGGGGGGCCGTCGGGGAGCTGTTTTTT
CASSPNPTSGGAVGELFF
>.|.|TRBJ1-2|TRBV2
TGTGCCAGCAAGGCGGGGGGTGATGGCTACACCTTC
CASKAGGDGYTF
>.|.|TRBJ1-5|TRBV25-1
TGTGCCAGCAGCGGGGGAGGCAATCAGCCCCAGCATTTT
CASSGGGNQPQHF
>.|.|TRBJ1-5|TRBV6-6
TGTGCCAGCAGTTATTTACAGGGTCACCAGCCCCAGCATTTT
CASSYLQGHQPQHF
>.|.|TRBJ2-3|TRBV9
TGTGCCAGCAGCGTAGCTGAACAGCCCACAGATACGCAGTATTTT
CASSVAEQPTDTQYF
>.|TRBD2|TRBJ2-5|TRBV5-1
TGCGCCAGCAGCCTGACTAGCGGGTCCTACCAAGAGACCCAGTACTTC
CASSLTSGSYQETQYF
>.|TRBD1|TRBJ2-7|TRBV7-2
TGTGCCAGCAGCTTATCCGGGACAGGGAACTACGAGCAGTACTTC
CASSLSGTGNYEQYF
>.|.|TRBJ2-5|TRBV5-1
TGCGCCAGCAGCTCACAGGGAGTAGGAGAGACCCAGTACTTC
CASSSQGVGETQYF
>.|.|TRBJ1-1|TRBV5-1
TGCGCCAGCAGCTTCGGGGGGGCCTTGGAAGCTTTCTTT
CASSFGGALEAFF
>.|.|TRBJ1-1|TRBV3-1/TRBV3-2
TGTGCCAGCAGCCTAAAGGGAGGAATGAACACTGAAGCTTTCTTT
CASSLKGGMNTEAFF
>.|.|TRBJ1-3|TRBV4-1
TGCGCCAGCAGCCAAGAGGGGGGAGCTAACACCATATATTTT
CASSQEGGANTIYF
>.|.|TRBJ1-6|TRBV6-5
TGTGCCAGCAGCCTCGGGCAGGGTAACTCACCCCTCCACTTT
CASSLGQGNSPLHF
>.|TRBD1|TRBJ2-5|TRBV29-1
TGCAGCGTTCCCAGGGGGGAGACCCAGTACTTC
CSVPRGETQYF
>.|TRBD2|TRBJ2-7|TRBV25-1
TGTGCCAGCAGACCTAGCGGGGGCCCCTACGAGCAGTACTTC
CASRPSGGPYEQYF